This entry features one T cell receptor (beta chain) sequence. This specimen belongs to a study of blood T cell repertoires in COVID-19. The overall study: In each case, the material was cDNA or gDNA derived from T cells, B-cell-depleted T cells, or PBMCs.

This CDR3 is built from 14 residues. From germline, CDR1 is SNHLY and CDR2 FYNNEI. J lost 4 bases, V lost 6 bases, and 6 bases had no gene match. Per the authors' pipeline: How many nucleated cells were present was estimated from reference gene primer amplification. Sequencing used immunoSEQ multiplex PCR; TCRdb keeps in-frame clones, though not all of them. V and J calls and clone size are those listed in that table; D and trimming were worked out from the DNA. The sample gives roughly 100,000 clones, 81% of which show up once; around 4.8% is in the top ten. Patients at the Seattle site were enrolled during active infection and followed longitudinally.

Material: peripheral blood. The receptor was isolated from a man older than 75 with COVID-19, enrolled during active disease. J is TRBJ1-1 and V is TRBV2, with 9 bases aligning to TRBD1. This CDR3 reads CASSLGQGSTEAFF. For the CDR3, the DNA is TGTGCCAGCAGCCTAGGACAGGGGTCCACTGAAGCTTTCTTT.